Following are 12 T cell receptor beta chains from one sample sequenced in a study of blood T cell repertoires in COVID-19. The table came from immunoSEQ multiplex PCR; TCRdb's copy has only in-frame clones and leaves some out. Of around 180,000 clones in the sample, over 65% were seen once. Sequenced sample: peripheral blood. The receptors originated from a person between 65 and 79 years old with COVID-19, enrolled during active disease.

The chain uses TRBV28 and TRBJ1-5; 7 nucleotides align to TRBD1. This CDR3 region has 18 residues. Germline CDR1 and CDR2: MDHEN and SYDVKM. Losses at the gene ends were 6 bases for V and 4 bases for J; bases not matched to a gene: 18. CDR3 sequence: CASRPNMGGAGGNQPQHF. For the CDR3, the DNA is TGTGCCAGCAGGCCAAACATGGGCGGAGCAGGGGGAAATCAGCCCCAGCATTTT.

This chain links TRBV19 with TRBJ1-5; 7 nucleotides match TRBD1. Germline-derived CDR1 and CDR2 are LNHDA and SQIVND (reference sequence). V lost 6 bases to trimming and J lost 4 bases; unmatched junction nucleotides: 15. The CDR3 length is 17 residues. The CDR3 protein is CASRHTPWTGQNQPQHF. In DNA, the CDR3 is TGTGCCAGTAGACACACTCCCTGGACAGGCCAGAATCAGCCCCAGCATTTT.

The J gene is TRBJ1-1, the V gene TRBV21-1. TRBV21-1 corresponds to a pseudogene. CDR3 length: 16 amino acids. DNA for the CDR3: TGTGCCAGCAGCAAAAAGGGAGGGGCAGAGAACACTGAAGCTTTCTTT. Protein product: CASSKKGGAENTEAFF.

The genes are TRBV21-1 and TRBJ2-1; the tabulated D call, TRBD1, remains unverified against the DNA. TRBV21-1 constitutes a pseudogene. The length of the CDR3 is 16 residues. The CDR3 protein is CASSSGTVSPKAEQFF. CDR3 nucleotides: TGTGCCAGCAGCAGTGGGACAGTGAGTCCTAAAGCTGAGCAGTTCTTC.

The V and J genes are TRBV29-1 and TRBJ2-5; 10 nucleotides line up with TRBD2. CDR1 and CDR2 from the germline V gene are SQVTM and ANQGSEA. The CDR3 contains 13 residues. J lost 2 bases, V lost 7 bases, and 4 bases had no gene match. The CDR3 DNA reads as TGCAGCGGCAGCGGGAGGGGACAAGAGACCCAGTACTTC. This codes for CSGSGRGQETQYF.

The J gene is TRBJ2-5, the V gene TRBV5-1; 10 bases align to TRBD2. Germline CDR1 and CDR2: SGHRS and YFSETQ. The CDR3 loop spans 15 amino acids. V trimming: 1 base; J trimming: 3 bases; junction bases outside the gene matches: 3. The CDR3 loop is CASSLTGTSEETQYF. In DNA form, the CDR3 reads TGCGCCAGCAGCTTGACCGGGACTAGCGAAGAGACCCAGTACTTC.

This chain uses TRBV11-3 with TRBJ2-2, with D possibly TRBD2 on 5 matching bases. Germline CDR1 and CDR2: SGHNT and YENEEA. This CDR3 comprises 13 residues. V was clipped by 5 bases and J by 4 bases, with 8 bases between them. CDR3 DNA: TGTGCCAGCAGCGGGAGCGGCACCGGGGAGCTGTTTTTT. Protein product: CASSGSGTGELFF.

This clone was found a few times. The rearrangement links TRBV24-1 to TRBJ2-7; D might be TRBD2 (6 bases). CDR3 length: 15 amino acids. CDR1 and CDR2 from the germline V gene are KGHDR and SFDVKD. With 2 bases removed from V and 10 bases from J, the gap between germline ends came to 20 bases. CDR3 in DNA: TGTGCCACCAGTGATTCCCTCCCGGCGGGGAATAAACAGTACTTC. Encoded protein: CATSDSLPAGNKQYF.

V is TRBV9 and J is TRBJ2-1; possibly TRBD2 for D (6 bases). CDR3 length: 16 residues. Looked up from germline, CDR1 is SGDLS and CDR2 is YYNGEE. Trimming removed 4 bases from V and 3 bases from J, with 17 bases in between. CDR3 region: CASSHPQGGNYNEQFF. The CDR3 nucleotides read TGTGCCAGCAGCCACCCGCAGGGAGGAAACTACAATGAGCAGTTCTTC.

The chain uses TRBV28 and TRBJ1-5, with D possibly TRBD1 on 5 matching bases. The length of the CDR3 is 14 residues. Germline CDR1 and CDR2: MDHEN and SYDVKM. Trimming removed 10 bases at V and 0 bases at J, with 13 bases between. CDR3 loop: CAIEDRNSNQPQHF. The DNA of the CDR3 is TGTGCCATCGAAGACAGAAATAGCAATCAGCCCCAGCATTTT.

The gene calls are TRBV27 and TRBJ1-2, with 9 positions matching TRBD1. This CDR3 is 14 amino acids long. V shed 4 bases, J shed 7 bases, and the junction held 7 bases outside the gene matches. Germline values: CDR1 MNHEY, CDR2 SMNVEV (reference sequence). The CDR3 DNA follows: TGTGCCAGCAGTTCTCAAACAGGGGGCATTGGCTACACCTTC. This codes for CASSSQTGGIGYTF.

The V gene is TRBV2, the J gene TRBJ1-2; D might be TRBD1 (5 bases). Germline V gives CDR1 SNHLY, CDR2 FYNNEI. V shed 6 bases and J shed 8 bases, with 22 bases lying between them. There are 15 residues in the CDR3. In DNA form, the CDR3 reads TGTGCCAGCAGGCCCCCTTATGGGGCAGTAGACGGCTACACCTTC. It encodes CASRPPYGAVDGYTF. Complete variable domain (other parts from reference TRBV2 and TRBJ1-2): EPEVTQTPSHQVTQMGQEVILRCVPISNHLYFYWYRQILGQKVEFLVSFYNNEISEKSEIFDDQFSVERPDGSNFTLKIRSTKLEDSAMYFCASRPPYGAVDGYTFGSGTRLTVV.